The present T cell receptor (beta chain) was sequenced within a study of blood T cell repertoires in COVID-19. About the study: The United States, Italy and Spain provided the acute and convalescent COVID-19 samples. T cells, B-cell-depleted T cells, or PBMCs supplied cDNA or gDNA.

Looked up from germline, CDR1 is MGHRA and CDR2 is YSYEKL. The CDR3 extends over 17 amino acids. The V segment lost 4 bases and the J segment 6 bases; nucleotides outside the gene matches: 13. Clones were sequenced by immunoSEQ multiplex PCR, and TCRdb holds only the in-frame ones, with some missing. The repertoire includes 200,000 to 300,000 clones, around three quarters of them detected once, and approximately 3.2% sits in the top ten. What was sequenced was peripheral blood. The TCR originated in an elderly woman with acute or convalescent COVID-19. The rearrangement uses TRBV4-1 and TRBJ2-1, with 9 bases matching TRBD2. CDR3 protein: CASSRWDSGRVFNEQFF. In DNA, the CDR3 is TGCGCCAGCAGCCGGTGGGATAGCGGGAGAGTATTCAATGAGCAGTTCTTC.